A selection of T cell receptor beta chains follows, all from one sample in a study of blood T cell repertoires in COVID-19. Measured with immunoSEQ multiplex PCR; TCRdb has only the in-frame clones, and not every one. The table has 240,000 or so clones, about 82% seen once. Sequencing was done on a sample of PBMCs or T cells enriched from blood (not recorded which). These receptors originate from a woman aged 45-65 years who had recovered from COVID-19. Each CDR3 is given with its conserved first and last residue.

V gene: TRBV6-1
J gene: TRBJ1-1
CDR3 protein: CASSDRNTEAFF

V gene: TRBV10-3
J gene: TRBJ2-5
CDR3 protein: CASRDRGLMETQYF

V gene: TRBV27
J gene: TRBJ2-6
CDR3 protein: CASSVTGANVLTF

V gene: TRBV27
J gene: TRBJ1-2
CDR3 protein: CASLSPRSKDGYTF

V gene: TRBV2
J gene: TRBJ1-2
CDR3 protein: CASSTGDYGYTF

V gene: TRBV6-5
J gene: TRBJ1-1
CDR3 protein: CASRGTGGADTEAFF

V gene: TRBV7-2
J gene: TRBJ2-7
CDR3 protein: CASSSRGQGAYEQYF

V gene: TRBV18
J gene: TRBJ2-1
CDR3 protein: CASSPRMAGGPNNEQFF

V gene: TRBV29-1
J gene: TRBJ1-4
CDR3 protein: CSARTVGLEKLFF

V gene: TRBV6-6
J gene: TRBJ2-2
CDR3 protein: CASSYSFQGNGGELFF

V gene: TRBV10-1
J gene: TRBJ2-5
CDR3 protein: CASSENRGGGETQYF

V gene: TRBV7-2
J gene: TRBJ1-2
CDR3 protein: CASSLAGAGGYTF

V gene: TRBV28
J gene: TRBJ1-6
CDR3 protein: CASNDREVDNSPLHF

V gene: TRBV27
J gene: TRBJ1-5
CDR3 protein: CASSLTGDHQPQHF